The rows below give T cell receptor beta chains drawn from one sample of a study of cytomegalovirus exposure and HLA in healthy donors. Assay: immunoSEQ multiplex PCR; the TCRdb copy retains only in-frame clones and omits some. The table has approximately 200,000 clones, roughly four fifths seen once. Sequencing was done on a sample of PBMCs. The receptors were sampled from a young woman in good health and CMV-seropositive. Both conserved end residues are part of each CDR3. The D gene is left open where the match is weak. Clone size is not always given. Where it is, it says once, few, many or a class for expanded clones.

clone size	V gene	D gene	J gene	CDR3 DNA	CDR3 protein
.	TRBV6-5	.	TRBJ2-2	TGTGCCATTGTTGGGTCAGAGGACACCGGGGAGCTGTTTTTT	CAIVGSEDTGELFF
.	TRBV6-5	TRBD1	TRBJ2-7	TGTGCCAGCAGTTATTGGGACAGACTTTACGAGCAGTACTTC	CASSYWDRLYEQYF
.	TRBV6-4	.	TRBJ2-6	TGTGCCAGCAGTGACGAGCACTCTGGGGCCAACGTCCTGACTTTC	CASSDEHSGANVLTF
.	TRBV19	TRBD1	TRBJ1-1	TGTGCCAGTACCTACCTGGGACAGGCCGCCGCTTTCTTT	CASTYLGQAAAFF
.	TRBV28	.	TRBJ1-4	TGTGCCAGCAGTTTTTGGGGCCAGGGGCCTAATGAAAAACTGTTTTTT	CASSFWGQGPNEKLFF
.	TRBV6-5	.	TRBJ1-1	TGTGCCAGCAGTTACTCGGCTGCGAACACTGAAGCTTTCTTT	CASSYSAANTEAFF
few	TRBV6-4	.	TRBJ2-6	TGTGCCAGCAGTGACGACATACGCTCTGGGGCCAACGGCCTGACTTTC	CASSDDIRSGANGLTF
once	TRBV28	TRBD1	TRBJ2-3	TGTGCCAGCAGTTTCGACCAGGGGGCAAGATACGATACGCAGTATTTT	CASSFDQGARYDTQYF
.	TRBV9	TRBD2	TRBJ2-1	TGTGCCAGCAGCGCCGGGACTAGCGGGGGGACCTACAATGAGCAGTTCTTC	CASSAGTSGGTYNEQFF
.	TRBV18	TRBD1	TRBJ2-5	TGTGCCAGCTCACTCGGACAGGAAGAGACCCAGTACTTC	CASSLGQEETQYF
.	TRBV4-1	TRBD1	TRBJ1-1	TGCGCCAGCAGCCAAGAAAGGAGGGGGCATGGAACTGAAGCTTTCTTT	CASSQERRGHGTEAFF
.	TRBV9	TRBD1	TRBJ1-2	TGTGCCAGCAGCGGGGGGACAGGGGGCTATGGCTACACCTTC	CASSGGTGGYGYTF
.	TRBV9	TRBD1	TRBJ1-6	TGTGCCAGCAGCACCGGGACAGGGAATTCACCCCTCCACTTT	CASSTGTGNSPLHF
.	TRBV29-1	.	TRBJ1-2	TGCAGCGTTGAAGACCCGGGGGATGGCTACACCTTC	CSVEDPGDGYTF
.	TRBV2	.	TRBJ1-1	TGTGCCAGCAGTGTCGGGGGGCAAACTGAAGCTTTCTTT	CASSVGGQTEAFF
.	TRBV6-1	.	TRBJ1-4	TGTGCCAGCAGTGAAGCCCCTCGAAAGTGGGGAGAAAATGAAAAACTGTTTTTT	CASSEAPRKWGENEKLFF